Here is one TCR beta chain with its context. The data were produced by immunoSEQ multiplex PCR, yet TCRdb's version contains in-frame clones alone and is incomplete. The profile covers about 36,000 clones, with nearly 95% appearing a single time and 0.43% taken by the ten largest. The source of the sample is a study of T cell changes during pregnancy in multiple sclerosis. Per the germline V gene, CDR1 is SGHNT and CDR2 is YENEEA. V lost 4 bases and J lost 0, with 13 bases in between. The CDR3 totals 16 residues. The sample here was CD4+ T cells from peripheral blood mononuclear cells, taken in the third trimester of pregnancy. The rearrangement links TRBV11-3 to TRBJ2-1; D might be TRBD2 (6 bases). This clonotype was sampled from a female donor in good health, enrolled as a control in a pregnancy study. The CDR3 protein is CASSSTSTSSYNEQFF. The CDR3 nucleotides read TGTGCCAGCAGCTCTACTAGCACGAGCTCCTACAATGAGCAGTTCTTC.